Each of the 19 T cell receptor beta chains below was sequenced from the same sample in a study of cytomegalovirus exposure and HLA in healthy donors. PCR used 60 Vbeta primers and 13 Jbeta primers. The repertoire was sequenced with immunoSEQ multiplex PCR; TCRdb's copy has only in-frame clones and lacks some. Among more than 95,000 clones listed, about 81% were seen once. Sequenced: PBMCs. The receptors originated from a woman aged 25 to 45 in good health and CMV-seronegative.

The chain uses TRBV13 and TRBJ2-5; 8 nucleotides align to TRBD2. With V trimmed by 0 bases and J by 1 base, 7 bases remained unmatched. CDR1 is PRHDT, CDR2 FYEKMQ, per germline (reference sequence). The CDR3 extends over 17 amino acids. CDR3 region: CASSLGGGVALQETQYF. The CDR3 DNA is TGTGCCAGCAGCTTAGGCGGGGGGGTCGCTCTCCAAGAGACCCAGTACTTC.

This rearrangement joins TRBV29-1 to TRBJ2-1; a possible D gene is TRBD1 (6 bases). V lost 5 bases, J lost 7 bases, and 12 bases lay in between. This CDR3 has 12 residues. CDR1 and CDR2 (germline): SQVTM, ANQGSEA. The CDR3 coding sequence is TGCAGCGTTACCAACCAGGGGAATGAGCAGTTCTTC. It encodes CSVTNQGNEQFF.

As for this clone: The CDR3 ends on some other residue instead of the conserved phenylalanine or tryptophan, so this is likely a read error. It is unclear where the CDR3 begins or ends on the DNA, so no DNA is shown, and the CDR3 is as TCRdb lists it. The chain is built from TRBV6-1 and TRBJ1-6. CDR1 and CDR2 (germline): MNHNS, SASEGT. The CDR3 spans 11 amino acids, including both terminal residues. This CDR3 is CASSEGREGRL.

This rearrangement joins TRBV19 to TRBJ1-1, with TRBD1 matching 8 bases. The J segment lost 6 bases and the V segment lost 5 bases, leaving 11 bases of the junction unmatched. The CDR3 is 15 amino acids. Germline CDR1 and CDR2: LNHDA and SQIVND (reference sequence). CDR3 sequence (DNA): TGTGCCAGTAGTTACCAAACAGGGGGGGTCGCTGAAGCTTTCTTT. Translation: CASSYQTGGVAEAFF.

Only a few counts were recorded for this clone. V gene TRBV30 combines with J gene TRBJ1-4; D is ambiguous. The V gene lost 7 bases and the J gene lost 8 bases, with 17 bases spanning the gap. The CDR3 is 13 residues long. Germline assignment: CDR1 GTSNPN and CDR2 SVGIG (reference sequence). The CDR3: CAYPGPGGEKLFF. The CDR3 region has the DNA TGTGCCTACCCCGGCCCGGGAGGAGAAAAACTGTTTTTT. Based on the CDR3 plus reference TRBV30 and TRBJ1-4, the full variable domain is SQTIHQWPATLVQPVGSPLSLECTVEGTSNPNLYWYRQAAGRGLQLLFYSVGIGQISSEVPQNLSASRPQDRQFILSSKKLLLSDSGFYLCAYPGPGGEKLFFGSGTQLSVL.

V and J are TRBV4-1 and TRBJ2-5; 12 nucleotides agree with TRBD2. The V gene's germline CDR1 is MGHRA and CDR2 YSYEKL. The CDR3 loop spans 15 amino acids. The V and J ends lost 5 bases and 2 bases, in that order; junction bases with no gene match: 3. The DNA of the CDR3 is TGCGCCAGCAGCAGACTAGCGGGGGAACAAGAGACCCAGTACTTC. It is translated as CASSRLAGEQETQYF.

CDR3 nucleotides: TGCGCCAGCAGCCCCTCTAGCACGAGCTCCTACAATGAGCAGTTCTTC. As protein: CASSPSSTSSYNEQFF. The gene calls are TRBV5-1 and TRBJ2-1, with D maybe TRBD2 (5 bases). This CDR3 is 16 amino acids long. Germline V CDR1 and CDR2: SGHRS, YFSETQ. Trimming left V 4 bases short and J 0 bases short, with 14 bases between.

The rearrangement links TRBV30 to TRBJ2-7; 7 nucleotides align to TRBD1. Losses at the gene ends were 4 bases for V and 3 bases for J; bases not matched to a gene: 6. CDR1 and CDR2 from the germline V gene are GTSNPN and SVGIG (reference sequence). CDR3 length equals 13 residues. CDR3 sequence reads: CAWTRSGGYEQYF. The CDR3, as DNA: TGTGCCTGGACCCGATCAGGGGGCTACGAGCAGTACTTC.

The chain employs TRBV5-1 and TRBJ2-5; 14 bases fit TRBD2. CDR3 size: 18 residues. The ends lost 4 bases at V and 2 bases at J; junction bases unmatched: 10. CDR1 is SGHRS, CDR2 YFSETQ, per germline. The chain's CDR3 is CASSRGRLAGGSQETQYF. For the CDR3, the DNA is TGCGCCAGCAGCCGAGGAAGACTAGCGGGGGGGAGTCAAGAGACCCAGTACTTC. Together with reference TRBV5-1 and TRBJ2-5, the CDR3 gives the full variable domain: KAGVTQTPRYLIKTRGQQVTLSCSPISGHRSVSWYQQTPGQGLQFLFEYFSETQRNKGNFPGRFSGRQFSNSRSEMNVSTLELGDSALYLCASSRGRLAGGSQETQYFGPGTRLLVL.

This chain joins TRBV28 and TRBJ2-5, with D perhaps matching TRBD2 (6 bases). Germline assignment: CDR1 MDHEN and CDR2 SYDVKM. V was clipped by 3 bases and J by 5 bases, with 16 bases between them. CDR3 length equals 15 residues. CDR3 sequence (DNA): TGTGCCAGCAGTTTTTCCGGGAGAGGGGTGGAGACCCAGTACTTC. Its translation: CASSFSGRGVETQYF. Full variable domain (outside the CDR3, taken from reference TRBV28 and TRBJ2-5): DVKVTQSSRYLVKRTGEKVFLECVQDMDHENMFWYRQDPGLGLRLIYFSYDVKMKEKGDIPEGYSVSREKKERFSLILESASTNQTSMYLCASSFSGRGVETQYFGPGTRLLVL.

This chain joins TRBV7-9 and TRBJ2-2; D remains unclear. CDR1 and CDR2 (germline): SEHNR, FQNEAQ (reference sequence). With 1 base removed from V and 7 bases from J, the gap between germline ends came to 10 bases. There are 14 residues in the CDR3. CDR3 region: CASSLGRYNGELFF. The DNA of the CDR3 is TGTGCCAGCAGCTTAGGCAGGTACAACGGGGAGCTGTTTTTT.

The rearrangement links TRBV2 to TRBJ1-6; TRBD1 matches at 8 bases. Germline CDR1 and CDR2: SNHLY and FYNNEI. V shed 7 bases, J shed 7 bases, and the junction held 12 bases outside the gene matches. The CDR3 runs to 16 residues. The CDR3 DNA reads as TGTGCCAGCACGGGACTATTTACAGGGGGGAATTCACCCCTCCACTTT. Translating gives CASTGLFTGGNSPLHF.

This sequence joins TRBV6-5 and TRBJ1-1; D perhaps matches TRBD1 (6 bases). The V end was cut by 1 base, the J end by 5 bases, with 14 bases between. The CDR3 length is 15 residues. The germline CDR1 and CDR2 sequences are MNHEY and SVGAGI. CDR3 sequence (DNA): TGTGCCAGCAGTTACTGGGCCAGGGGAAGGACTGAAGCTTTCTTT. This sequence encodes CASSYWARGRTEAFF.

The rearrangement joins TRBV6-1 to TRBJ2-1; 15 positions agree with TRBD2. Germline V CDR1 and CDR2: MNHNS, SASEGT. With 1 base clipped from V and 4 bases from J, the junction kept 8 bases outside the gene matches. This CDR3 has 19 residues. CDR3 bases: TGTGCCAGCAGTGAAGATTGGACTAGCGGGAGGGACATTTACAATGAGCAGTTCTTC. Its protein is CASSEDWTSGRDIYNEQFF.

V usage is TRBV19 and J usage is TRBJ1-4, with TRBD1 matching 7 bases. Looked up from germline, CDR1 is LNHDA and CDR2 is SQIVND (reference sequence). The CDR3 extends over 16 amino acids. The ends lost 4 bases at V and 0 bases at J; junction bases unmatched: 5. CDR3: CASSTTGKTTNEKLFF. The CDR3 nucleotides read TGTGCCAGTAGTACGACAGGGAAGACAACTAATGAAAAACTGTTTTTT.

The chain joins TRBV10-3 to TRBJ2-1; 9 positions agree with TRBD2. CDR1 and CDR2 from the germline V gene are ENHRY and SYGVKD. The trim removed 0 bases at V and 6 bases at J, leaving 3 bases unmatched. The CDR3 is 15 amino acids. The CDR3 here is CAISESGGRVNEQFF. The CDR3 DNA reads as TGTGCCATCAGTGAGTCAGGCGGGAGGGTCAATGAGCAGTTCTTC.

J is TRBJ2-1 and V is TRBV18, with D perhaps matching TRBD2 (6 bases). CDR3 length equals 13 residues. CDR1 and CDR2 from the germline V gene are KGHSH and LQKENI. V lost 3 bases and J lost 10, with 13 bases in between. CDR3 in amino acids: CASSPSEGLEQFF. DNA for the CDR3: TGTGCCAGCTCACCCTCGGAGGGCCTCGAGCAGTTCTTC.

The genes are TRBV6-1 and TRBJ1-5; possibly TRBD1 for D (6 bases). With 9 bases removed from V and 4 bases from J, the gap between germline ends came to 10 bases. Germline V gives CDR1 MNHNS, CDR2 SASEGT. The CDR3 has 12 residues. The CDR3, as DNA: TGTGCCAGAGAGGACAGAAATCAGCCCCAGCATTTT. Protein sequence: CAREDRNQPQHF.

This rearrangement joins TRBV30 to TRBJ1-1, with 7 bases fitting TRBD1. The ends lost 0 bases at V and 13 bases at J; junction bases unmatched: 8. Germline-derived CDR1 and CDR2 are GTSNPN and SVGIG (reference sequence). There are 12 residues in the CDR3. The CDR3 DNA is TGTGCCTGGAGTGTAATCGGGACAGTGATTTTCTTT. Protein product: CAWSVIGTVIFF.